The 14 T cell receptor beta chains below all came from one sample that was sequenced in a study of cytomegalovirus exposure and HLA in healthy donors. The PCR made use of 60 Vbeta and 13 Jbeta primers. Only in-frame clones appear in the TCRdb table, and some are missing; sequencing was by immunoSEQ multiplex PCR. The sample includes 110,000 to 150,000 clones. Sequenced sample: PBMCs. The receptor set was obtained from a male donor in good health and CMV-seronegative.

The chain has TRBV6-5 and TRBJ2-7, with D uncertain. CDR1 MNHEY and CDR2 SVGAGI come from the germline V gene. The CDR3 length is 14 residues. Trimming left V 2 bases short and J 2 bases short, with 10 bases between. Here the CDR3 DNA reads TGTGCCAGCAGTTACACCCCCGCGACCTACGAGCAGTACTTC. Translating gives CASSYTPATYEQYF.

The DNA for the CDR3 is TGTGCCAGCAGCCGGACAGGCTGGGAGACCCAGTACTTC. As protein: CASSRTGWETQYF. The V gene is TRBV5-8, the J gene TRBJ2-5; 7 positions match TRBD1. The CDR3 has 13 amino acids. J gave up 5 bases and V 4 bases, and 5 bases lay outside the gene matches. Looked up from germline, CDR1 is SGHTS and CDR2 is YDEGEE.

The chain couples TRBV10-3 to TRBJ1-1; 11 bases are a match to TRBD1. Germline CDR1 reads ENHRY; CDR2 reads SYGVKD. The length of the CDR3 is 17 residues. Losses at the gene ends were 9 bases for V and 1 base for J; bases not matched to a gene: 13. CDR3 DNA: TGTGCCATTAACTCCGGGACAGGGGGATTGCGGAACACTGAAGCTTTCTTT. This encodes CAINSGTGGLRNTEAFF.

DNA for the CDR3: TGTGCCATCAGTGCCGGGACCTACGAGCAGTACTTC. It translates to CAISAGTYEQYF. The chain has TRBV10-3 and TRBJ2-7, with a tentative D call TRBD2 (5 bases). CDR3 length: 12 residues. Germline lookup yields CDR1 ENHRY and CDR2 SYGVKD. The ends were cut back, 4 bases at V and 2 bases at J, with 6 bases in the middle.

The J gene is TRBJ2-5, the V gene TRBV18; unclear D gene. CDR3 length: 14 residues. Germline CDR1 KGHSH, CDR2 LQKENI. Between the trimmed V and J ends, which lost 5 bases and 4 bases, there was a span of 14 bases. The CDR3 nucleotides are TGTGCCAGCTCAACTCTAAAGACGGGAGAGACCCAGTACTTC. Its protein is CASSTLKTGETQYF.

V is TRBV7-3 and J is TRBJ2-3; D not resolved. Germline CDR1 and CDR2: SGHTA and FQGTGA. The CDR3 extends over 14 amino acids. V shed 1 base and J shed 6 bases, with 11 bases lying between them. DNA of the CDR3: TGTGCCAGCAGCTTAATGGTAGCAGCGGATACGCAGTATTTT. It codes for CASSLMVAADTQYF. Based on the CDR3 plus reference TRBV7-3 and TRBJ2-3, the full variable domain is GAGVSQTPSNKVTEKGKYVELRCDPISGHTALYWYRQSLGQGPEFLIYFQGTGAADDSGLPNDRFFAVRPEGSVSTLKIQRTERGDSAVYLCASSLMVAADTQYFGPGTRLTVL.

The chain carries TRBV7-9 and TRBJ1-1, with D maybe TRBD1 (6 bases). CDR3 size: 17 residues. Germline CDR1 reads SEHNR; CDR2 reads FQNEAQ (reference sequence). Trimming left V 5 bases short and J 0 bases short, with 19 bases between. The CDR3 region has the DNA TGTGCCAGCAGCCTCTATGCAGGGGCAGCGGTGAACACTGAAGCTTTCTTT. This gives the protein CASSLYAGAAVNTEAFF. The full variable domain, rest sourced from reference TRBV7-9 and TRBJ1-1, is DTGVSQNPRHKITKRGQNVTFRCDPISEHNRLYWYRQTLGQGPEFLTYFQNEAQLEKSRLLSDRFSAERPKGSFSTLEIQRTEQGDSAMYLCASSLYAGAAVNTEAFFGQGTRLTVV.

This CDR3 is CASSLGTYNEQFF. The CDR3, as DNA: TGTGCCAGCAGCCTCGGGACTTACAATGAGCAGTTCTTC. This chain connects TRBV9 to TRBJ2-1; D might be TRBD2 (6 bases). V shed 4 bases and J shed 4 bases, with 9 bases lying between them. From germline, CDR1 is SGDLS and CDR2 YYNGEE. CDR3 length: 13 amino acids. The complete variable domain, with remaining parts taken from reference TRBV9 and TRBJ2-1, reads DSGVTQTPKHLITATGQRVTLRCSPRSGDLSVYWYQQSLDQGLQFLIQYYNGEERAKGNILERFSAQQFPDLHSELNLSSLELGDSALYFCASSLGTYNEQFFGPGTRLTVL.

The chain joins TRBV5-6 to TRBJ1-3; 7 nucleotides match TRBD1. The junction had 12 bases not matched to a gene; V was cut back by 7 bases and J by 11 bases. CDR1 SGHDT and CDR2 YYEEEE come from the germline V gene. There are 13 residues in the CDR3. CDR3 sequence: CASGYTGEFAIYF. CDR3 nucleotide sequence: TGTGCCAGCGGTTATACAGGGGAGTTCGCCATATATTTT.

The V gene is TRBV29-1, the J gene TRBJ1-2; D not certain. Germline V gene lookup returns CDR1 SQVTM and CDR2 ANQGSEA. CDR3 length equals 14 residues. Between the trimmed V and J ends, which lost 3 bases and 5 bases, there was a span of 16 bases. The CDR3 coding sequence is TGCAGCGTTGAGGCAGCCCGGCGGAGTTATGGCTACACCTTC. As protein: CSVEAARRSYGYTF.

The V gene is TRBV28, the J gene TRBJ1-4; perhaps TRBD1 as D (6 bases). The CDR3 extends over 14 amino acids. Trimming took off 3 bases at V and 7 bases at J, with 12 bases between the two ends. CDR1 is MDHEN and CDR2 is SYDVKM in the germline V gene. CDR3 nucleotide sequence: TGTGCCAGCAGTTTCGGGGGGCAGGGTGAAAAACTGTTTTTT. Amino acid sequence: CASSFGGQGEKLFF.

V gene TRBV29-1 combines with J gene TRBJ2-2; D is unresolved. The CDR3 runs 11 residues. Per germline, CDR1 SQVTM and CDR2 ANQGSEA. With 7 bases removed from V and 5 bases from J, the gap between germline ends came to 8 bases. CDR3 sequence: CSATGTGELFF. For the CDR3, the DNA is TGCAGCGCCACCGGGACCGGGGAGCTGTTTTTT.

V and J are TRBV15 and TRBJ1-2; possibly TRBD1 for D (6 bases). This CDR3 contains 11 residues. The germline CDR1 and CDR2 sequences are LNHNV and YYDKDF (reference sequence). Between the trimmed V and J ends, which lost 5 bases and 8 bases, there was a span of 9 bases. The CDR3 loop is CATSRGAGYTF. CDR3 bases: TGTGCCACCAGCCGGGGGGCGGGCTACACCTTC.

CDR3: CASSLGLAGGVETQYF. CDR3 sequence (DNA): TGTGCCAGCAGCTTGGGACTAGCGGGAGGCGTGGAGACCCAGTACTTC. The chain couples TRBV5-5 to TRBJ2-5; 13 positions agree with TRBD2. Germline V gene sequence: CDR1 SGHKS, CDR2 YYEKEE (reference sequence). Losses at the gene ends were 0 bases for V and 5 bases for J; bases not matched to a gene: 4. The CDR3 extends over 16 amino acids.